This TCR beta chain was retrieved from a study of blood T cell repertoires in COVID-19. At the level of the study: Samples of COVID-19 (acute and convalescent) were obtained from the United States, Italy and Spain. T cells, B-cell-depleted T cells, or PBMCs supplied cDNA or gDNA.

The germline CDR1 and CDR2 sequences are LNHDA and SQIVND (reference sequence). CDR3 length equals 12 residues. Trimming removed 10 bases from V and 2 bases from J; junction bases left unmatched: 5. Under the authors' procedure: Amplification of reference gene primers provided the estimated nucleated cell counts. Sequenced by immunoSEQ multiplex PCR; TCRdb stores in-frame clones only, minus some. V, J and clone size derive from that table, while D and trimming were established from the DNA sequence. The sample shows some 320,000 clones, approximately 85% of them seen only once. The specimen sequenced was peripheral blood. This TCR was recovered from a human donor in a cohort sampled during active COVID-19. This chain links TRBV19 with TRBJ2-7, with 7 bases that match TRBD2. Written as DNA, the CDR3 is TGTGCCACCCGGGGGGAAACCTACGAGCAGTACTTC. The encoded protein is CATRGETYEQYF.